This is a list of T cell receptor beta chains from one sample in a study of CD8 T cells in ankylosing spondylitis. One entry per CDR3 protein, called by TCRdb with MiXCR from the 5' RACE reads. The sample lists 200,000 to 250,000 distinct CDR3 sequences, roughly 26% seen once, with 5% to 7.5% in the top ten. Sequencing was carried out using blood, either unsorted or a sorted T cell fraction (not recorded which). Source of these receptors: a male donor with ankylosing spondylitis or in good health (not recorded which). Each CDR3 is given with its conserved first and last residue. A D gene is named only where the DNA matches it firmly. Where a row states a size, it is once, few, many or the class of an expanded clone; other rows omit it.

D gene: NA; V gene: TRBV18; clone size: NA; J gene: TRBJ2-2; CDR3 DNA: TGTGCCAGCTCACCACGCTTCGGGTCCGGGGAGCTGTTTTTT; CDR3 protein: CASSPRFGSGELFF
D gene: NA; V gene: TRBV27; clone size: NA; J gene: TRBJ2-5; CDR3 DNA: TGTGCCAGCAGTAGGCCAGGGCCCCATGAGATCCAGTACTTC; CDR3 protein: CASSRPGPHEIQYF
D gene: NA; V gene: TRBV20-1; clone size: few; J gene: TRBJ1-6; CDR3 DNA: TGCAGTGCGGCAGGGATTGGTTCACCCCTCCACTTT; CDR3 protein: CSAAGIGSPLHF
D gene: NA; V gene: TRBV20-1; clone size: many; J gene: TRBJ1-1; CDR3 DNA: TGCAGTGCTAGAGATCCCAGAGCGCGAGACAACATTTTGAACACTGAAGCTTTCTTT; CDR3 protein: CSARDPRARDNILNTEAFF
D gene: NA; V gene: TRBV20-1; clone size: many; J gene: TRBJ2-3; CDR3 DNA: TGCAGTGCTAGAGATCCGGGCCGAAATACGCAGTATTTT; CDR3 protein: CSARDPGRNTQYF
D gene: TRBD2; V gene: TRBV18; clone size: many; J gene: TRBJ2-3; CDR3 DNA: TGTGCCAGCTCACCACTTCGCACAGCGGGGAGCACAGATACGCAGTATTTT; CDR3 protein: CASSPLRTAGSTDTQYF
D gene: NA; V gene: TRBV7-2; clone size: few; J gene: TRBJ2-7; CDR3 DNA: TGTGCCAGCAGCTCGGTAGCGGCTGGCTACGAGCAGTACTTC; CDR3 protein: CASSSVAAGYEQYF
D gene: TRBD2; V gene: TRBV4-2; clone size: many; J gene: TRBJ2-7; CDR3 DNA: TGTGCCAGCAGCCAAGATAGTAGCGGGAGCTCCTACGAGCAGTACTTC; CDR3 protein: CASSQDSSGSSYEQYF
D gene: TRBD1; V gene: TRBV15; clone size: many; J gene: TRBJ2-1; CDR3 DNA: TGTGCCACCAGCAGTGACAGGGGATCCAATGAGCAGTTCTTC; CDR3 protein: CATSSDRGSNEQFF
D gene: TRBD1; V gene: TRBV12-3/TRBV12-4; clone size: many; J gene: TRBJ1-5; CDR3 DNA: TGTGCCACCTCGAGGACAGGGGGCGATCAGCCCCAGCATTTT; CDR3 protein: CATSRTGGDQPQHF
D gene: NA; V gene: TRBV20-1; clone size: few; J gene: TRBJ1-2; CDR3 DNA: TGCAGTGCTAGCTCTGATAACTATGGCTACACCTTC; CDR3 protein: CSASSDNYGYTF
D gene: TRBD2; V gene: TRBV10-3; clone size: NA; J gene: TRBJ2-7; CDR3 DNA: TGTGCCATCAGCCTTAGCGGGAGATCCTACGAGCAGTACTTC; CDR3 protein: CAISLSGRSYEQYF
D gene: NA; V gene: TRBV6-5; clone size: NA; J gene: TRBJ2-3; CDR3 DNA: TGTGCCAGCAGTTACTCGAGTTTGCGGTACACAGATACGCAGTATTTT; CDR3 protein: CASSYSSLRYTDTQYF
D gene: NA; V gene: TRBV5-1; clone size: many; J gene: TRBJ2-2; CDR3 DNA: TGCGCCAGCAGCAGTAGCGGCGCGAACACCGGGGAGCTGTTTTTT; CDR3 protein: CASSSSGANTGELFF
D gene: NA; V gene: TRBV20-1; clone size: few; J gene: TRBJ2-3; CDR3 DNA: TGCAGTGCTACCGGGGTAACTAGCACAGATACGCAGTATTTT; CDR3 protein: CSATGVTSTDTQYF
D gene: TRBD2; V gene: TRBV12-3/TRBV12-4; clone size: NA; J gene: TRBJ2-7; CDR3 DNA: TGTGCCAGCAGTTCCCACCGGGGGGAGGGCCGGTACGAGCAGTACTTC; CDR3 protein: CASSSHRGEGRYEQYF
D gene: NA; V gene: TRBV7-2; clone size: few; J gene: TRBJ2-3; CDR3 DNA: TGTGCCAGCAGCTTAGCGCTTGGCGGATTAAGCACAGATACGCAGTATTTT; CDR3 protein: CASSLALGGLSTDTQYF
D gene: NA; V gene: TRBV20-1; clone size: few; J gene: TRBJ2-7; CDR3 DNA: TGCAGTGCTAAACGACTACAGAGTTACGAGCAGTACTTC; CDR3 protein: CSAKRLQSYEQYF
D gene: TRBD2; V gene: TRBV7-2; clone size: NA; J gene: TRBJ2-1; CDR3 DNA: TGTGCCAGCAGCTTAGTAGCGGGAGATTACAATGAGCAGTTCTTC; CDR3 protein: CASSLVAGDYNEQFF
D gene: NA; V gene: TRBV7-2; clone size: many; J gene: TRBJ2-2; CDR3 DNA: TGTGCCAGCAGCTTAGTCTCCGGCGGGGAGCTGTTTTTT; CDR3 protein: CASSLVSGGELFF
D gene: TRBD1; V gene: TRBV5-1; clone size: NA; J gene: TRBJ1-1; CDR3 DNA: TGCGCCAGCAGCTTGGTGAGCGGGACAGCGGCTGAAGCTTTCTTT; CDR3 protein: CASSLVSGTAAEAFF
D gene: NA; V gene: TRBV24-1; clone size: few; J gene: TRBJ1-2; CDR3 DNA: TGTGCCACCAGTGACCATGAAGACTATGGCTACACCTTC; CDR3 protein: CATSDHEDYGYTF
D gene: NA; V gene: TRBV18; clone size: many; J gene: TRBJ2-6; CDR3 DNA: TGTGCCAGCGGACCGGGCCGCTCTGGGGCCAACGTCCTGACTTTC; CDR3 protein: CASGPGRSGANVLTF
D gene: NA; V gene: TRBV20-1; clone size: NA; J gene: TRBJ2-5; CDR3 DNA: TGCAGCACCGGCAGCGGAGAGACCCAGTACTTC; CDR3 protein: CSTGSGETQYF
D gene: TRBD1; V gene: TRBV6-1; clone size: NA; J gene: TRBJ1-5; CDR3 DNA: TGTGCCAGCAGTAAACAACAGGGGGCCGATCAGCCCCAGCATTTT; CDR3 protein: CASSKQQGADQPQHF
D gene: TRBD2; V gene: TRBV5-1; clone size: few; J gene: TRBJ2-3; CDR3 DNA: TGCGCCAGCAGCTTGGATAGCGGGAGGAGCACAGATACGCAGTATTTT; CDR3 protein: CASSLDSGRSTDTQYF
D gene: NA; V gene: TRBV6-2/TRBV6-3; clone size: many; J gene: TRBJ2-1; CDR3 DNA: TGTGCCAGCACTGAACAGGAGCTCTCCTACAATGAGCAGTTCTTC; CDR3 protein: CASTEQELSYNEQFF
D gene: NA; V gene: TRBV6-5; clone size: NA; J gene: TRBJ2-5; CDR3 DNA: TGTGCCAGCAGTTACCCCAAAGAGACCCAGTACTTC; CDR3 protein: CASSYPKETQYF
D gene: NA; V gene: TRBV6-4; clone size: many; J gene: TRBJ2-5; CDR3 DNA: TGTGCCAGCAAATCACCCATGGAGGAAGAGACCCAGTACTTC; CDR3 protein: CASKSPMEEETQYF
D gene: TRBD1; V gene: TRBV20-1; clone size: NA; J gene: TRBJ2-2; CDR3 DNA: TGCAGTGCTACCCGGACAGGAAGGAACACCGGGGAGCTGTTTTTT; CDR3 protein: CSATRTGRNTGELFF
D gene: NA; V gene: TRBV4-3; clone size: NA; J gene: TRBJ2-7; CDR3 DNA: TGCGCCAGCAGCCAAGATCTCCTCAAAGACTACGAGCAGTACTTC; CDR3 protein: CASSQDLLKDYEQYF
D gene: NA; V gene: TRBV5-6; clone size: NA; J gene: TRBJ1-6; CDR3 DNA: TGTGCCAGCAGCTTAGGAATCAATAATTCACCCCTCCACTTT; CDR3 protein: CASSLGINNSPLHF
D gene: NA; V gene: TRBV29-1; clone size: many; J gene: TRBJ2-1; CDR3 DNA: TGCAGCGTTGAGGGGACCGGGACAAACTACAATGAGCAGTTCTTC; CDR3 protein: CSVEGTGTNYNEQFF
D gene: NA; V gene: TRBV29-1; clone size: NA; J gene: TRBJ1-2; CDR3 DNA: TGCAGCGTTGAAGCGGCGGGGAGGGACTATGGCTACACCTTC; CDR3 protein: CSVEAAGRDYGYTF